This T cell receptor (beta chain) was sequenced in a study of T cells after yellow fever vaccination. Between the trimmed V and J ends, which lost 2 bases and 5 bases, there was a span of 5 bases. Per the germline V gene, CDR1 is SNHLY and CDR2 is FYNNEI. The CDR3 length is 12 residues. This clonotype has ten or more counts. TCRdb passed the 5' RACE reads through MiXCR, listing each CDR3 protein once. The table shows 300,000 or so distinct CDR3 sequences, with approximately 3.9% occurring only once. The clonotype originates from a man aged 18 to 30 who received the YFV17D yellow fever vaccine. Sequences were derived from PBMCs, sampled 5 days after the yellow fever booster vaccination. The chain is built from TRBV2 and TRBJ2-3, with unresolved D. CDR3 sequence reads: CASSELEDTQYF. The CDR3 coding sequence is TGTGCCAGCAGTGAACTGGAAGATACGCAGTATTTT. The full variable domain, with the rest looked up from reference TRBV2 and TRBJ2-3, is EPEVTQTPSHQVTQMGQEVILRCVPISNHLYFYWYRQILGQKVEFLVSFYNNEISEKSEIFDDQFSVERPDGSNFTLKIRSTKLEDSAMYFCASSELEDTQYFGPGTRLTVL.